This section outlines one TCR beta chain sequence together with its context. The antigen is unknown. The CDR3 is 17 amino acids. Germline V CDR1 and CDR2: MGHRA, YSYEKL. The ends lost 6 bases at V and 1 base at J; junction bases unmatched: 12. The primer mix had 60 Vbeta and 13 Jbeta primers. Sequencing was performed with immunoSEQ multiplex PCR; in TCRdb, only in-frame clones are kept and a portion is missing. This table holds approximately 190,000 clones, roughly 80% found once. These data come from a study of cytomegalovirus exposure and HLA in healthy donors. Study-wide results and limits: Segments of the TCR beta V type were, in most cases, productive about 87% or about 30% of the time in an earlier analysis.

Material: PBMCs. This chain uses TRBV4-1 with TRBJ2-1, with 7 bases identical to TRBD2. The sequence came from a woman in her 30s in good health and CMV-seropositive. The chain's CDR3 is CASSRSPGSGSYNEQFF. DNA for the CDR3: TGCGCCAGCAGTAGGAGTCCCGGTAGCGGGTCCTACAATGAGCAGTTCTTC.